The present T cell receptor beta chain was sequenced within a study of graft-versus-host responses after intestinal transplantation. Study in general: Anti-thymocyte globulin induction was given to all recipients, followed by tacrolimus and steroids for around three years.

Points from the study as a whole: Marrow from the recipient contained GvH clones, some of which had appeared first in ileum or blood.

Only one count was recorded for this clone. Its antigen is as yet unknown. This CDR3 comprises 16 residues. Germline assignment: CDR1 LNHNV and CDR2 YYDKDF (reference sequence). The germline V and J ends were trimmed by 0 bases and 5 bases, with 16 bases remaining between them. Assay: immunoSEQ multiplex PCR; the TCRdb copy retains only in-frame clones and omits some. Of 90,000 to 150,000 clones listed, roughly 93% are singletons. The chain couples TRBV15 to TRBJ2-5; D ambiguous. This specimen consisted of unstimulated CD4+ T cells sorted from spleen or lymph node cells, obtained before intestinal transplant. This clonotype originated in a human donor who received an intestinal transplant. CDR3 region: CATSRDYATGLETQYF. CDR3 DNA sequence: TGTGCCACCAGCAGAGATTACGCTACGGGCTTGGAGACCCAGTACTTC.